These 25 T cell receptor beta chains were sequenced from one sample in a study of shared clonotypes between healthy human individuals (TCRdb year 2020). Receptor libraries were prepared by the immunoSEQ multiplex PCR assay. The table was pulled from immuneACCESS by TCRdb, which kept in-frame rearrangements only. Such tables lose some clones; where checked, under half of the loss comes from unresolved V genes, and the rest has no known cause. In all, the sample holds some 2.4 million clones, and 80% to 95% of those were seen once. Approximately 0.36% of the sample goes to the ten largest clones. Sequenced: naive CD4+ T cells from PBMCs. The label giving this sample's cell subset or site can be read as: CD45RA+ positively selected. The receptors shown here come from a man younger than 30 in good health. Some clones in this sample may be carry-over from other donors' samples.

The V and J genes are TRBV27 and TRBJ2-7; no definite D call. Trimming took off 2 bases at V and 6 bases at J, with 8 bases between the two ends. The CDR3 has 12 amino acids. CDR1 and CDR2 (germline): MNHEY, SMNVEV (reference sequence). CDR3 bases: TGTGCCAGCAGTTTAAAAAAGGGCGAGCAGTACTTC. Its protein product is CASSLKKGEQYF.

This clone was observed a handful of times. For the CDR3, the DNA is TGTGCCAGCATGGGGGGCACTGAAGCTTTCTTT. Translated, it gives CASMGGTEAFF. The chain is built from TRBV2 and TRBJ1-1, with D perhaps TRBD1 (5 bases). Germline lookup yields CDR1 SNHLY and CDR2 FYNNEI. Between the trimmed V and J ends, which lost 7 bases and 4 bases, there was a span of 7 bases. CDR3 size: 11 residues.

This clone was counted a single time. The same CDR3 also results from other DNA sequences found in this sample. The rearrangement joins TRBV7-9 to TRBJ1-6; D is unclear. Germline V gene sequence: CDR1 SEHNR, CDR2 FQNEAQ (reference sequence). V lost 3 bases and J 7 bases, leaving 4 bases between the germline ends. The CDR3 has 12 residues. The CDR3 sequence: CASSLGNSPLHF. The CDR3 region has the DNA TGTGCCAGCAGCTTGGGGAATTCACCCCTCCACTTT.

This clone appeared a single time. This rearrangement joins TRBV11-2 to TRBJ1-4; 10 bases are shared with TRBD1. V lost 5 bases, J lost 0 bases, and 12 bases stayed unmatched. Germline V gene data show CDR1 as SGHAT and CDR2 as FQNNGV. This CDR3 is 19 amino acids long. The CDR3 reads CASSPRQGALSATNEKLFF. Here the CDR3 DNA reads TGTGCCAGCAGCCCTAGACAGGGGGCCCTCTCTGCAACTAATGAAAAACTGTTTTTT.

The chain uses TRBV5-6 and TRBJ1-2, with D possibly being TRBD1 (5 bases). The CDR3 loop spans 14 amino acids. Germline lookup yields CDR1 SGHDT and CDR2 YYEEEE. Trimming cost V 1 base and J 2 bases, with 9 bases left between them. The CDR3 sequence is CASSLIGQNYGYTF. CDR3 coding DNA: TGTGCCAGCAGCTTGATCGGACAAAACTATGGCTACACCTTC.

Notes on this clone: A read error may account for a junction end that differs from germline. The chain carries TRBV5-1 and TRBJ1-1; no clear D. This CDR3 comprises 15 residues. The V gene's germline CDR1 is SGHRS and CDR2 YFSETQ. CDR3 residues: CASRLALNRYTEAFF. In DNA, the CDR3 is TGCGCCAGCAGATTGGCCCTTAATAGGTACACTGAAGCTTTCTTT.

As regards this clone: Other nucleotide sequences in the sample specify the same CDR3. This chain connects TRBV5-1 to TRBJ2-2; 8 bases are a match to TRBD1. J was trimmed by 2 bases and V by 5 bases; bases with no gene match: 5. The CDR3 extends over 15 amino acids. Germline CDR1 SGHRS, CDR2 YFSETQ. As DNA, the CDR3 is TGCGCCAGCAGTTTCGGGACAGGCAACACCGGGGAGCTGTTTTTT. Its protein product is CASSFGTGNTGELFF.

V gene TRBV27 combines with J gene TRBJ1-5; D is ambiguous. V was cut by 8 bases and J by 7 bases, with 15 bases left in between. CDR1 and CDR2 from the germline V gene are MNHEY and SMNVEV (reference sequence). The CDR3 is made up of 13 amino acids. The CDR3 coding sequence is TGTGCCAGCGCGACCGGGCGGCAGCAGCCCCAGCATTTT. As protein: CASATGRQQPQHF.

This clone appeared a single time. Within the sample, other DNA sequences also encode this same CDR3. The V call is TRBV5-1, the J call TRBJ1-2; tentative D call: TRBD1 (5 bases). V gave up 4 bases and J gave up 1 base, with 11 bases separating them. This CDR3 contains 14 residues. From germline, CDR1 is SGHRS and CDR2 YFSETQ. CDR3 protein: CASSPTGGNYGYTF. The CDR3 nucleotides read TGCGCCAGCAGCCCTACTGGGGGTAACTATGGCTACACCTTC.

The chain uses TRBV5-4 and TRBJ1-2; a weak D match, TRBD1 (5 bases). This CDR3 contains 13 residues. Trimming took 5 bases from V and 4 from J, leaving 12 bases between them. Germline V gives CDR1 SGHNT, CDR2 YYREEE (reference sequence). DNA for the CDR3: TGTGCCAGCAGTCGGGACGCCAGCTATGGCTACACCTTC. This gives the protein CASSRDASYGYTF. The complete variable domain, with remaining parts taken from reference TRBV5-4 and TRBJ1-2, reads ETGVTQSPTHLIKTRGQQVTLRCSSQSGHNTVSWYQQALGQGPQFIFQYYREEENGRGNFPPRFSGLQFPNYSSELNVNALELDDSALYLCASSRDASYGYTFGSGTRLTVV.

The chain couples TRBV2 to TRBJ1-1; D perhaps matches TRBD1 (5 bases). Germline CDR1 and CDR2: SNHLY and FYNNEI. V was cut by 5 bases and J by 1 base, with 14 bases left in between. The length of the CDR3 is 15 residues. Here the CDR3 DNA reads TGTGCCAGCAGTTTTACGGGACCGCGGAACACTGAAGCTTTCTTT. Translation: CASSFTGPRNTEAFF.

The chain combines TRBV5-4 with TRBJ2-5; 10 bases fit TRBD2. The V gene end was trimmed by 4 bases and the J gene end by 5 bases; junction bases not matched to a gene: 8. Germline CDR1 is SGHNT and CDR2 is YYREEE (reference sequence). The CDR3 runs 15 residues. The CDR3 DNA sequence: TGTGCCAGCAGCCCGGGCGGAGCGGGAGGGGAGACCCAGTACTTC. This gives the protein CASSPGGAGGETQYF.

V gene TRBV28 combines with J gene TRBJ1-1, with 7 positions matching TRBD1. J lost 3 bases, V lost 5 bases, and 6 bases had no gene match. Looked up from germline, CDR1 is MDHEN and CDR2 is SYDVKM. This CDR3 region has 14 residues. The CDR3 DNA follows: TGTGCCAGCAGTCTATCCAGGGGGTACACTGAAGCTTTCTTT. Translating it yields CASSLSRGYTEAFF.

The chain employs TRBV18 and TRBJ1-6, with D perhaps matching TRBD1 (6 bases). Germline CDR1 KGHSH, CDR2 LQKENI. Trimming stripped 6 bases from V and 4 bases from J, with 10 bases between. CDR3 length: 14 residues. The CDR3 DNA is TGTGCCAGCTCCTGGACAGAGTATAATTCACCCCTCCACTTT. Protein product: CASSWTEYNSPLHF.

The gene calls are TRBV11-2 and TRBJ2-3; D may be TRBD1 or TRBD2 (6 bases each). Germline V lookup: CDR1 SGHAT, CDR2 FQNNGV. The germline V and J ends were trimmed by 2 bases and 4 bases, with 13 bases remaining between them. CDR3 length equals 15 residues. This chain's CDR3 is CASSLIKGGADTQYF. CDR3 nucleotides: TGTGCCAGCAGCTTAATTAAGGGGGGTGCAGATACGCAGTATTTT.

CDR3 sequence: CASSFLAVGTDTQYF. The CDR3 nucleotides are TGCGCCAGCAGCTTCCTAGCGGTCGGGACAGATACGCAGTATTTT. The J gene is TRBJ2-3, the V gene TRBV5-1, with 7 positions matching TRBD2. CDR3 length: 15 amino acids. The V and J ends lost 2 bases and 3 bases, in that order; junction bases with no gene match: 6. The germline gives CDR1 SGHRS, CDR2 YFSETQ.

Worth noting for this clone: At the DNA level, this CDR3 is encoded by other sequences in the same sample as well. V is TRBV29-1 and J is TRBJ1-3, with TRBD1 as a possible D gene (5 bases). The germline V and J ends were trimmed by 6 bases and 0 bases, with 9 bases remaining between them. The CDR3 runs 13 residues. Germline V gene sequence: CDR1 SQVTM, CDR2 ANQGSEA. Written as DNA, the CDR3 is TGCAGCGTGGCAGGGCGCTCTGGAAACACCATATATTTT. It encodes CSVAGRSGNTIYF.

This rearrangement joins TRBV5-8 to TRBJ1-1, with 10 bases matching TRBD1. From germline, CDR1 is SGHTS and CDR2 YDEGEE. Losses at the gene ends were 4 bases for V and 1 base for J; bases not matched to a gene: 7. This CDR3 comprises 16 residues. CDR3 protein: CASSRTGGGGNTEAFF. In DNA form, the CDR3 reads TGTGCCAGCAGCCGGACAGGGGGAGGCGGGAACACTGAAGCTTTCTTT.

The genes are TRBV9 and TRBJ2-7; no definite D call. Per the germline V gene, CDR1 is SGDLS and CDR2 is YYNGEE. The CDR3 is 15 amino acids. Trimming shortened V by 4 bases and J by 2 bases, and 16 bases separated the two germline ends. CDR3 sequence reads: CASSPNARSAYEQYF. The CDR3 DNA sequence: TGTGCCAGCAGCCCTAACGCCCGGAGCGCCTACGAGCAGTACTTC.

The CDR3 is CAWSFRDRASEAFF. The CDR3 coding sequence is TGTGCCTGGAGTTTCCGGGACAGGGCGTCTGAAGCTTTCTTT. The chain combines TRBV30 with TRBJ1-1; TRBD1 agrees at 9 bases. Per the germline V gene, CDR1 is GTSNPN and CDR2 is SVGIG (reference sequence). V shed 2 bases, J shed 6 bases, and the junction held 7 bases outside the gene matches. This CDR3 has 14 residues.

CDR3 sequence reads: CAYRGAARYEQYF. In DNA form, the CDR3 reads TGTGCCTATAGGGGGGCAGCAAGGTACGAGCAGTACTTC. The genes are TRBV30 and TRBJ2-5, with D possibly being TRBD1 or TRBD2 (6 bases each). Near its end, the DNA agrees better with TRBJ2-7, so the J call may be wrong. This CDR3 has 13 residues. In germline, CDR1 is GTSNPN, CDR2 SVGIG (reference sequence).

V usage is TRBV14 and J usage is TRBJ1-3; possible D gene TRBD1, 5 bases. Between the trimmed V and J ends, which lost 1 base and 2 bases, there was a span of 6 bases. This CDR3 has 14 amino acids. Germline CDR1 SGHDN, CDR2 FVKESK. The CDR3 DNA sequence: TGTGCCAGCAGCCAAGCGGGGGCTGGAAACACCATATATTTT. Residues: CASSQAGAGNTIYF.

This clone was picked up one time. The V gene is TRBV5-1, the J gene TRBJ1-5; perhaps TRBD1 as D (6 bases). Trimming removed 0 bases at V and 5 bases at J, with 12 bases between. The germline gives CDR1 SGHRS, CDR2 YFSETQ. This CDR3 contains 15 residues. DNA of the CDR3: TGCGCCAGCAGCTTGGAGGGGGGTCAGCATCAGCCCCAGCATTTT. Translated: CASSLEGGQHQPQHF.

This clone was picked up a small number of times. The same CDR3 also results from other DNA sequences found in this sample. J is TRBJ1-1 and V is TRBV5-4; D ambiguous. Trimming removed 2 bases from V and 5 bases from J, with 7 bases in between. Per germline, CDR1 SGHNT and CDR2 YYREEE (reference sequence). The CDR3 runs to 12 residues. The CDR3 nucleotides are TGTGCCAGCAGCTTCGGAGGGACTGAAGCTTTCTTT. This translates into CASSFGGTEAFF.

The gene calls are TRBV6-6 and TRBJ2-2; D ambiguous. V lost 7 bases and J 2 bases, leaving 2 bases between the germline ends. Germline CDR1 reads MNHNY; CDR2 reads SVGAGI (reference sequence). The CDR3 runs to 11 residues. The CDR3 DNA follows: TGTGCCAGCATCAACACCGGGGAGCTGTTTTTT. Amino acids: CASINTGELFF.